The 5 T cell receptor beta chains below were found in one sample sequenced in a study of neurological immune-mediated disorders. Time point meaning: longitudinal time-point 1 (baseline). TCRdb ran MiXCR on the 5' RACE reads and lists one entry per CDR3 protein. The data show 71,000 or so distinct CDR3 sequences, approximately 13% seen once. The material sequenced was PBMCs. The receptors shown here come from a female donor with HTLV-1-associated myelopathy (HAM/TSP).

At least ten counts were recorded for this clonotype. The CDR3 reads CSARGLLAGGNTGELFF. As DNA, the CDR3 is TGCAGTGCTAGAGGCTTACTAGCGGGGGGTAACACCGGGGAGCTGTTTTTT. The V call is TRBV20-1, the J call TRBJ2-2; 12 positions match TRBD2. There are 17 residues in the CDR3. V lost 1 base to trimming and J lost 2 bases; unmatched junction nucleotides: 5. Germline CDR1 reads DFQATT; CDR2 reads SNEGSKA (reference sequence).

This clonotype was observed many times. The rearrangement links TRBV11-2 to TRBJ2-1, with 11 bases fitting TRBD1. There are 15 residues in the CDR3. Trimming at V came to 5 bases and at J to 8 bases, leaving 8 bases not matched to a gene. Looked up from germline, CDR1 is SGHAT and CDR2 is FQNNGV. In nucleotides, the CDR3 is TGTGCCAGCAGCCTTAGGACAGGGGGCTTCGATGAGCAGTTCTTC. Amino acids: CASSLRTGGFDEQFF.

This sequence joins TRBV2 and TRBJ1-1; D is undetermined. V was cut by 0 bases and J by 3 bases, with 5 bases left in between. CDR1 is SNHLY, CDR2 FYNNEI, per germline. There are 13 residues in the CDR3. The DNA for the CDR3 is TGTGCCAGCAGTGAAGCGACATACACTGAAGCTTTCTTT. Amino acid sequence: CASSEATYTEAFF.

This clonotype came up many times. The rearrangement joins TRBV7-9 to TRBJ2-7; a weak D match, TRBD1 (5 bases). The ends were cut back, 0 bases at V and 2 bases at J, with 17 bases in the middle. Germline V gives CDR1 SEHNR, CDR2 FQNEAQ (reference sequence). This CDR3 region has 17 residues. CDR3 loop: CASSLASQGASAYEQYF. The CDR3 nucleotides are TGTGCCAGCAGCTTAGCATCCCAGGGCGCCTCCGCCTACGAGCAGTACTTC.

The genes are TRBV12-3 or TRBV12-4 and TRBJ1-5; possibly TRBD1 for D (5 bases). V lost 3 bases and J 7 bases, leaving 22 bases between the germline ends. The CDR3 loop spans 17 amino acids. The CDR3 bases are TGTGCCAGCAGTTTGAGTTGGTTGAGCGGGGCATCCCAGCCCCAGCATTTT. Protein: CASSLSWLSGASQPQHF.